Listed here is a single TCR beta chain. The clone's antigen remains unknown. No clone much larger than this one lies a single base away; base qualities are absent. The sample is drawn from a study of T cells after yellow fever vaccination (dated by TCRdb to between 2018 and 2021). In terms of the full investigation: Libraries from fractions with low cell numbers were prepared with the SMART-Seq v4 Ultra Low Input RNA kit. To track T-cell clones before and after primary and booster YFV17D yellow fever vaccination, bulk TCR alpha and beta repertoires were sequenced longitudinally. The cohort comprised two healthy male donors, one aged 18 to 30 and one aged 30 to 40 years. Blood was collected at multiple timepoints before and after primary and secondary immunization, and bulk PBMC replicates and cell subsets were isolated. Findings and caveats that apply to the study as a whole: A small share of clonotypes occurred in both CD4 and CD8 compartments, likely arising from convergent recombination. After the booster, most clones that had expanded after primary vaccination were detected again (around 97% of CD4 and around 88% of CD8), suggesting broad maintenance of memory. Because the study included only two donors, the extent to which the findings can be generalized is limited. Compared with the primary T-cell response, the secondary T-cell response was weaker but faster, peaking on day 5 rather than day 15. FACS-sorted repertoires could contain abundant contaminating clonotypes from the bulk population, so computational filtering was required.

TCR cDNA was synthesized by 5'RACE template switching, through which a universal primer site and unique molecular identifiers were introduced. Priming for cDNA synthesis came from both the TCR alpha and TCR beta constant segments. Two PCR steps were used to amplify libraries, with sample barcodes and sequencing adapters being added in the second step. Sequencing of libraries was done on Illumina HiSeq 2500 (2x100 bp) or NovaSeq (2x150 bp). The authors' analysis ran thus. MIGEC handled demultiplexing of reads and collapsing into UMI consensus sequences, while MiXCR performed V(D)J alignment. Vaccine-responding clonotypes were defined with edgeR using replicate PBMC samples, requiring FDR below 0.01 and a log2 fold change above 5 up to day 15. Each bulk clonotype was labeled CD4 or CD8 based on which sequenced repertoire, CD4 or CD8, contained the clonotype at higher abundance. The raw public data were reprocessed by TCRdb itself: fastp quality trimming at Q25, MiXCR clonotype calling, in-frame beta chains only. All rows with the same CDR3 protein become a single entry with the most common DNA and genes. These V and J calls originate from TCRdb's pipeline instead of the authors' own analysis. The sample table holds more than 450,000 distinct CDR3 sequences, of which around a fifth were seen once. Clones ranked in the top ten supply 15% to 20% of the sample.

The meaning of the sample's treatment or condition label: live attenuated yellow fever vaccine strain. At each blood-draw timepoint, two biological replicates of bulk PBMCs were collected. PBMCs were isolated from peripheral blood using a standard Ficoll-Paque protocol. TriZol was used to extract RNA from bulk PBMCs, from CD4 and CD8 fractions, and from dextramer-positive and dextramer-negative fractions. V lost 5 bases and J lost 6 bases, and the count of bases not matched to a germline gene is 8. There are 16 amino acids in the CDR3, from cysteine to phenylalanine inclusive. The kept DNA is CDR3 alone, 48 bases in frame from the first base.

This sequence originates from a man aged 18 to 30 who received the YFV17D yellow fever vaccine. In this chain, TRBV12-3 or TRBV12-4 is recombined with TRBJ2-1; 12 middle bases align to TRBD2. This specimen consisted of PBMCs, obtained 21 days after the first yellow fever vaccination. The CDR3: CASSKLLAGGSNEQFF. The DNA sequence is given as TGTGCCAGCAGTAAACTACTAGCGGGGGGATCCAATGAGCAGTTCTTC.